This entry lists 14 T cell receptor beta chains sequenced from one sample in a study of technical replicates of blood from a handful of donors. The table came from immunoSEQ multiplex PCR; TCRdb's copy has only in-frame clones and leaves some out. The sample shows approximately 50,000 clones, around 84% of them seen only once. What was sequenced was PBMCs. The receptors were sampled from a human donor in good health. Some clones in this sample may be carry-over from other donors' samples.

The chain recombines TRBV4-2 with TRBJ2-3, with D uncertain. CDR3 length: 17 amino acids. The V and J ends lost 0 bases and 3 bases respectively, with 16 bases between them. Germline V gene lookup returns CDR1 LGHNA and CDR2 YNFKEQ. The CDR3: CASSQDKDSPVTDTQYF. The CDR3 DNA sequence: TGTGCCAGCAGCCAAGATAAGGATAGCCCGGTAACAGATACGCAGTATTTT.

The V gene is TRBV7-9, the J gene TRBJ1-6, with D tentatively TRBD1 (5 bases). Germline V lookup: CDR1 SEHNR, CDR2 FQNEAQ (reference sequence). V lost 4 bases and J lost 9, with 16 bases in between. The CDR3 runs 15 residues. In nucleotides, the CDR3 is TGTGCCAGCAGCTCGGAAAGGGGCCTCGGTTCACCCCTCCACTTT. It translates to CASSSERGLGSPLHF.

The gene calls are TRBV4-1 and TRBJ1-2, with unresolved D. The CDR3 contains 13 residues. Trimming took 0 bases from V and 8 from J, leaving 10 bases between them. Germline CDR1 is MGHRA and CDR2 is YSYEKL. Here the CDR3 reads CASSQDRFWGYTF. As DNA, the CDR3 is TGCGCCAGCAGCCAAGACAGGTTTTGGGGCTACACCTTC.

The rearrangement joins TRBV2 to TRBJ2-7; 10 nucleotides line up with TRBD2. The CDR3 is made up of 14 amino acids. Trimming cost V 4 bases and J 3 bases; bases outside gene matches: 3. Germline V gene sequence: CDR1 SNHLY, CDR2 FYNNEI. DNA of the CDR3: TGTGCCAGCAGTGGCAGCGGGGGGGTCTACGAGCAGTACTTC. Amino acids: CASSGSGGVYEQYF.

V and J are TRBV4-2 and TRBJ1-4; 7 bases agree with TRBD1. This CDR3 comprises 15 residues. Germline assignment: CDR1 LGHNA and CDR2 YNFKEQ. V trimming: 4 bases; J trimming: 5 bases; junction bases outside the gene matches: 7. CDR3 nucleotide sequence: TGTGCCAGCAGCCCGAGACAGGGACGAAATGAAAAACTGTTTTTT. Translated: CASSPRQGRNEKLFF.

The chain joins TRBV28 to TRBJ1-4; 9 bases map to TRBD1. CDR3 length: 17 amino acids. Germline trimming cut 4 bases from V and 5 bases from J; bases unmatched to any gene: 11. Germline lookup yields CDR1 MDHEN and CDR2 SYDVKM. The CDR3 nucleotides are TGTGCCAGCAGTTACCAATCTTACGGGACAGGGAATGAAAAACTGTTTTTT. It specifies CASSYQSYGTGNEKLFF.

CDR3 in DNA: TGTGCCAGCAGCCCCTGGACAGGGTACGGAGAGACCCAGTACTTC. Translation: CASSPWTGYGETQYF. The chain links TRBV9 to TRBJ2-5; 8 bases are shared with TRBD1. The germline V gene encodes CDR1 SGDLS and CDR2 YYNGEE. CDR3 length: 15 amino acids. With V trimmed by 4 bases and J by 4 bases, 9 bases remained unmatched.

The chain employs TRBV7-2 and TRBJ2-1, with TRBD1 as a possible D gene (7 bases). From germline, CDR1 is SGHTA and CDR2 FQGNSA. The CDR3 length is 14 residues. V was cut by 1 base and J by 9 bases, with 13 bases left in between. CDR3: CASSLGPQGGEQFF. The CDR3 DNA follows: TGTGCCAGCAGCTTAGGACCGCAGGGGGGTGAGCAGTTCTTC.

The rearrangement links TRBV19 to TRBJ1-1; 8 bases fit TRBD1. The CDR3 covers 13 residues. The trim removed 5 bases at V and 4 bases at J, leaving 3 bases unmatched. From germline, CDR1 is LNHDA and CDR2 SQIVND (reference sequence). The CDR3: CASSQGAGTEAFF. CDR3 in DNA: TGTGCCAGTAGTCAGGGGGCTGGCACTGAAGCTTTCTTT.

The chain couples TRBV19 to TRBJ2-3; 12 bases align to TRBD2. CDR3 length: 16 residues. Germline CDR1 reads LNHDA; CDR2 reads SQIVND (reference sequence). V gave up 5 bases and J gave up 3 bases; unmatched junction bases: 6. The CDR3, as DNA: TGTGCCAGTAGTCCGACTAGCGGGAGTAAAACAGATACGCAGTATTTT. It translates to CASSPTSGSKTDTQYF.

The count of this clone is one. In DNA, the CDR3 is TGTGCCAGCAGCCCCTCGGACAGTAGCAATCAGCCCCAGCATTTT. Amino acids: CASSPSDSSNQPQHF. The chain carries TRBV9 and TRBJ1-5; possibly TRBD1 for D (6 bases). The V end was cut by 4 bases, the J end by 0 bases, with 11 bases between. Germline V gives CDR1 SGDLS, CDR2 YYNGEE. The CDR3 is 15 residues long.

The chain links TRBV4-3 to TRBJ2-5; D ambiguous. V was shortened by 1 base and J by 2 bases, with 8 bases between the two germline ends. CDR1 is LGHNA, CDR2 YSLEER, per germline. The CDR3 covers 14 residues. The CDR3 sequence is CASSQGQRQETQYF. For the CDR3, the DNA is TGCGCCAGCAGCCAAGGTCAGCGACAAGAGACCCAGTACTTC.

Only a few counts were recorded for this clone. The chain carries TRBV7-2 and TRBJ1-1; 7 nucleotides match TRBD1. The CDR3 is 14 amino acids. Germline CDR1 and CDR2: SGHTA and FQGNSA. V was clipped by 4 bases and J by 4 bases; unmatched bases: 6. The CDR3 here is CASSSQGWGTEAFF. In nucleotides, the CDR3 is TGTGCCAGCAGCTCACAGGGGTGGGGCACTGAAGCTTTCTTT.

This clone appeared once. The CDR3: CASSPRQNTGGEGEKLFF. The CDR3 bases are TGTGCCAGCTCACCGAGACAGAATACAGGGGGCGAGGGCGAAAAACTGTTTTTT. This chain links TRBV18 with TRBJ1-4, with 9 bases fitting TRBD1. The CDR3 is made up of 18 amino acids. The trim removed 3 bases at V and 8 bases at J, leaving 16 bases unmatched. Germline CDR1 is KGHSH and CDR2 is LQKENI.